This T cell receptor (beta chain) was identified during a study of tumor-infiltrating lymphocytes in primary liver carcinoma. From approximately 530 ng of total RNA, TCR beta-specific cDNA was reverse-transcribed using a constant-region primer. Modified slightly, ARM-PCR produced TCR beta libraries over three nested multiplex PCR rounds. TCRdb reprocessed the multiplex PCR reads with MiXCR, giving one entry per CDR3 protein. The sample holds 320,000 or so distinct CDR3 sequences, 65% seen once. The source of the blood RNA was unsorted whole blood, and germline DNA was extracted as well. There are many counts of this clonotype. The receptor's source is a man aged 40-55 years with primary liver carcinoma and hepatitis B virus infection. The sequencing sample was made of peripheral blood.

The CDR3 sequence is CASSNRTHPNEQFF. CDR3 bases: TGCGCCAGCAGCAATCGGACCCACCCGAATGAGCAGTTCTTC. The chain employs TRBV5-1 and TRBJ2-1, with D uncertain. Germline V CDR1 and CDR2: SGHRS, YFSETQ. V was shortened by 4 bases and J by 7 bases, with 15 bases between the two germline ends. This CDR3 contains 14 residues. The whole variable domain, remainder taken from reference TRBV5-1 and TRBJ2-1, is KAGVTQTPRYLIKTRGQQVTLSCSPISGHRSVSWYQQTPGQGLQFLFEYFSETQRNKGNFPGRFSGRQFSNSRSEMNVSTLELGDSALYLCASSNRTHPNEQFFGPGTRLTVL.